This T cell receptor beta chain was sequenced for a study of lymphopenia after photon versus proton radiotherapy. Study outcomes and limitations: After the lymphocyte nadir, photon-treated repertoires showed oligoclonal expansion, especially of CD8+ Temra cells. Photon-treated patients lost naive T cells and TCR diversity; proton-treated stayed stable. Better survival with proton therapy was suggested as possible, not demonstrated.

Measured with immunoSEQ multiplex PCR; TCRdb has only the in-frame clones, and not every one. The sample has over 15,000 clones; about nine tenths are singletons. V was trimmed by 3 bases and J by 0 bases, leaving 5 bases between them. Germline lookup yields CDR1 KGHSH and CDR2 LQKENI. CDR3 size: 14 residues. As to this clone: Its antigen is undetermined.

The sample here was peripheral blood, taken from a patient treated with proton-based radiotherapy. The TCR sequence derives from a man between 65 and 85 years old with pancreatic cancer. This chain links TRBV18 with TRBJ1-4; D gene uncertain. The CDR3 coding sequence is TGTGCCAGCTCACCCGGGACAACTAATGAAAAACTGTTTTTT. It specifies CASSPGTTNEKLFF.